Below are 23 T cell receptor beta chains sequenced from a single sample in a study of control samples from healthy donors and cancer patients. Profiled with immunoSEQ multiplex PCR; TCRdb holds only in-frame clones, not every one. The sample contains around 64,000 clones, over 85% of which appear only once. Sequences were obtained from PBMCs. These TCRs come from a man in his sixties with colorectal cancer.

The gene calls are TRBV5-4 and TRBJ2-2, with 13 bases lining up with TRBD2. Germline CDR1 reads SGHNT; CDR2 reads YYREEE (reference sequence). The junction had 3 bases not matched to a gene; V was cut back by 0 bases and J by 7 bases. The CDR3 covers 16 residues. The CDR3 DNA reads as TGTGCCAGCAGCTTGGGGACTAGCGGGGGAATCGGGGAGCTGTTTTTT. Translation gives CASSLGTSGGIGELFF.

The V call is TRBV4-3, the J call TRBJ1-1; D is possibly TRBD1 (6 bases). The germline V and J ends were trimmed by 0 bases and 4 bases, with 12 bases remaining between them. CDR1 LGHNA and CDR2 YSLEER come from the germline V gene. The CDR3 has 15 residues. The CDR3 coding sequence is TGCGCCAGCAGCCAAGAAAGGGAAGGGGGCACTGAAGCTTTCTTT. Amino acids: CASSQEREGGTEAFF.

V and J are TRBV2 and TRBJ1-1; D not certain. CDR1 is SNHLY and CDR2 is FYNNEI in the germline V gene. V shed 4 bases and J shed 7 bases, with 7 bases lying between them. The CDR3 totals 11 residues. The CDR3: CASSVRVEAFF. CDR3 DNA: TGTGCCAGCAGTGTTAGGGTTGAAGCTTTCTTT.

The chain couples TRBV23-1 to TRBJ2-6; 8 bases fit TRBD1. TRBV23-1 is an open reading frame, and its role is uncertain. The CDR3 runs 18 residues. J was trimmed by 0 bases and V by 0 bases; bases with no gene match: 4. CDR3 in amino acids: CASSQSGQAPSGANVLTF. In DNA form, the CDR3 reads TGCGCCAGCAGTCAATCGGGACAGGCCCCCTCTGGGGCCAACGTCCTGACTTTC.

This clone was recorded a few times. This chain joins TRBV30 and TRBJ2-7, with TRBD1 as a possible D gene (5 bases). This CDR3 is 14 amino acids long. Germline CDR1 GTSNPN, CDR2 SVGIG (reference sequence). Trimming took off 2 bases at V and 0 bases at J, with 11 bases between the two ends. Here the CDR3 reads CAWSRQGSSYEQYF. In DNA, the CDR3 is TGTGCCTGGAGTCGTCAGGGCAGCTCCTACGAGCAGTACTTC.

The gene calls are TRBV10-3 and TRBJ2-7, with 11 bases lining up with TRBD1. CDR1 is ENHRY, CDR2 SYGVKD, per germline. V lost 2 bases, J lost 7 bases, and 7 bases stayed unmatched. There are 15 residues in the CDR3. CDR3 loop: CAISEAGQGGGEQYF. CDR3 nucleotide sequence: TGTGCCATCAGTGAGGCGGGACAGGGGGGCGGGGAGCAGTACTTC.

This clone appeared a single time. The chain is built from TRBV28 and TRBJ1-2; TRBD1 agrees at 9 bases. J was trimmed by 5 bases and V by 2 bases; bases with no gene match: 0. The length of the CDR3 is 13 residues. The V gene's germline CDR1 is MDHEN and CDR2 SYDVKM. CDR3 in amino acids: CASSLGQGYGYTF. CDR3 sequence (DNA): TGTGCCAGCAGTTTAGGACAGGGGTATGGCTACACCTTC.

This chain connects TRBV3-1 (or the pseudogene TRBV3-2) to TRBJ1-3; tentative D call: TRBD1 (5 bases). The germline V and J ends were trimmed by 4 bases and 0 bases, with 10 bases remaining between them. Germline values: CDR1 LGHDT, CDR2 YNNKEL (reference sequence). The CDR3 totals 15 residues. The CDR3 protein is CASSPGLISGNTIYF. The CDR3 nucleotides read TGTGCCAGCAGCCCGGGACTCATCTCTGGAAACACCATATATTTT.

The rearrangement links TRBV6-5 to TRBJ1-4; D ambiguous. V lost 0 bases to trimming and J lost 7 bases, with 12 bases between them. The CDR3 loop spans 15 amino acids. Germline V gives CDR1 MNHEY, CDR2 SVGAGI. The CDR3 nucleotides are TGTGCCAGCAGTTACTCGGGAGGGCGGGGTGAAAAACTGTTTTTT. This sequence encodes CASSYSGGRGEKLFF.

The chain couples TRBV9 to TRBJ2-2; D may be TRBD1 or TRBD2 (6 bases each). Germline values: CDR1 SGDLS, CDR2 YYNGEE. V lost 4 bases, J lost 4 bases, and 17 bases lay in between. The CDR3 sequence is 16 residues long. The CDR3 sequence is CASSTGGRGGTGELFF. CDR3 nucleotides: TGTGCCAGCAGCACCGGGGGCCGTGGGGGCACCGGGGAGCTGTTTTTT.

V and J are TRBV5-1 and TRBJ2-2; 8 positions match TRBD2. This CDR3 has 15 residues. The V gene's germline CDR1 is SGHRS and CDR2 YFSETQ. The V gene end was trimmed by 4 bases and the J gene end by 6 bases; junction bases not matched to a gene: 8. CDR3 region: CASSPGLAGAGELFF. DNA of the CDR3: TGCGCCAGCAGCCCTGGACTAGCCGGCGCCGGGGAGCTGTTTTTT.

The genes are TRBV7-8 and TRBJ2-3, with a possible D match to TRBD1 (5 bases). CDR3 length: 15 amino acids. In germline, CDR1 is SGHVS, CDR2 FQNEAQ. The germline V and J ends were trimmed by 3 bases and 6 bases, with 16 bases remaining between them. The CDR3 DNA sequence: TGTGCCAGCAGCTTTGTAGGGGCCCGTCCCGATACGCAGTATTTT. Protein sequence: CASSFVGARPDTQYF.

CDR3 loop: CASSVLDTEAFF. The CDR3 coding sequence is TGTGCCAGCAGCGTTTTGGACACTGAAGCTTTCTTT. This chain uses TRBV9 with TRBJ1-1; D remains unclear. The CDR3 extends over 12 amino acids. Germline lookup yields CDR1 SGDLS and CDR2 YYNGEE. With 2 bases removed from V and 3 bases from J, the gap between germline ends came to 5 bases.

This rearrangement joins TRBV5-1 to TRBJ1-6; perhaps TRBD1 as D (5 bases). V was pared by 0 bases and J by 6 bases, with 7 bases between. Germline V gives CDR1 SGHRS, CDR2 YFSETQ. The CDR3 contains 14 residues. For the CDR3, the DNA is TGCGCCAGCAGCTTGGGAGGGGTTAATTCACCCCTCCACTTT. This gives the protein CASSLGGVNSPLHF. Using reference TRBV5-1 and TRBJ1-6 for the parts outside the CDR3, the full variable domain is KAGVTQTPRYLIKTRGQQVTLSCSPISGHRSVSWYQQTPGQGLQFLFEYFSETQRNKGNFPGRFSGRQFSNSRSEMNVSTLELGDSALYLCASSLGGVNSPLHFGNGTRLTVT.

The chain links TRBV3-1 (or the pseudogene TRBV3-2) to TRBJ2-7; D ambiguous. The V end lost 7 bases, the J end lost 6 bases, and 13 bases lay between the germline ends. Germline V gene lookup returns CDR1 LGHDT and CDR2 YNNKEL (reference sequence). The CDR3 has 12 amino acids. As DNA, the CDR3 is TGTGCCAGCACCCTCCTAGGCGCCGAGCAGTACTTC. This gives the protein CASTLLGAEQYF.

The rearrangement links TRBV4-2 to TRBJ2-5; 10 nucleotides align to TRBD2. The germline V gene encodes CDR1 LGHNA and CDR2 YNFKEQ. The CDR3 is 14 amino acids. The V segment lost 8 bases and the J segment 1 base; nucleotides outside the gene matches: 4. CDR3 protein: CASGSGGPQETQYF. CDR3 nucleotides: TGTGCCAGCGGTAGCGGGGGGCCCCAAGAGACCCAGTACTTC.

CDR3 in amino acids: CASSPMGLATDTQYF. As DNA, the CDR3 is TGTGCCAGCAGTCCGATGGGGCTAGCGACAGATACGCAGTATTTT. This sequence joins TRBV2 and TRBJ2-3; D possibly corresponds to TRBD2 (6 bases). This CDR3 spans 15 amino acids. In germline, CDR1 is SNHLY, CDR2 FYNNEI. Trimming shortened V by 5 bases and J by 3 bases, and 15 bases separated the two germline ends.

The CDR3 protein is CASSKEGSYNSPLHF. The CDR3 nucleotides read TGTGCCAGTAGTAAGGAGGGTTCCTATAATTCACCCCTCCACTTT. The chain links TRBV19 to TRBJ1-6; D remains unclear. CDR1 and CDR2 (germline): LNHDA, SQIVND (reference sequence). The V end was cut by 4 bases, the J end by 1 base, with 8 bases between. The CDR3 runs to 15 residues.

This clone occurred a few times. The rearrangement uses TRBV29-1 and TRBJ1-2, with D possibly matching TRBD1 (6 bases). This CDR3 contains 11 residues. Germline CDR1 SQVTM, CDR2 ANQGSEA. V was clipped by 7 bases and J by 4 bases, with 10 bases between them. Here the CDR3 reads CSATDSYGYTF. The CDR3 bases are TGCAGCGCCACGGACAGCTATGGCTACACCTTC.

The J gene is TRBJ2-7, the V gene TRBV5-1; D tentatively reads TRBD1 or TRBD2 (5 bases each). V gave up 0 bases and J gave up 9 bases, with 13 bases separating them. This CDR3 comprises 13 residues. The germline V gene has CDR1 SGHRS and CDR2 YFSETQ. CDR3 in amino acids: CASSLDPAGGQYF. In nucleotides, the CDR3 is TGCGCCAGCAGCTTGGATCCCGCTGGGGGGCAGTACTTC. The whole variable domain, filled in from reference TRBV5-1 and TRBJ2-7, reads KAGVTQTPRYLIKTRGQQVTLSCSPISGHRSVSWYQQTPGQGLQFLFEYFSETQRNKGNFPGRFSGRQFSNSRSEMNVSTLELGDSALYLCASSLDPAGGQYFGPGTRLTVT.

The V call is TRBV9, the J call TRBJ2-2, with D perhaps TRBD1 (6 bases). CDR1 is SGDLS and CDR2 is YYNGEE in the germline V gene. Trimming took off 0 bases at V and 2 bases at J, with 8 bases between the two ends. This CDR3 comprises 15 residues. The CDR3 loop is CASSVGTVNTGELFF. CDR3 DNA sequence: TGTGCCAGCAGCGTAGGGACAGTCAACACCGGGGAGCTGTTTTTT.

This rearrangement joins TRBV18 to TRBJ1-2, with 10 positions matching TRBD1. V lost 6 bases, J lost 6 bases, and 7 bases stayed unmatched. Per the germline V gene, CDR1 is KGHSH and CDR2 is LQKENI. The CDR3 sequence is 14 residues long. The CDR3 here is CASSLDRGFHGYTF. Here the CDR3 DNA reads TGTGCCAGCTCCTTGGACAGGGGGTTTCATGGCTACACCTTC.

The chain joins TRBV4-3 to TRBJ1-2; tentatively, D is TRBD1 (6 bases). CDR1 and CDR2 (germline): LGHNA, YSLEER. V lost 1 base, J lost 1 base, and 13 bases lay in between. The CDR3 extends over 16 amino acids. CDR3 nucleotides: TGCGCCAGCAGCCAAGCCGACAGGTACTTTAACTATGGCTACACCTTC. It encodes CASSQADRYFNYGYTF.